This T cell receptor beta chain comes out of a study of T-cell reconstitution after alpha-beta-depleted transplantation in children. Preparation of the TCRbeta library involved a method that used unique molecular identifiers. TCRdb reprocessed the PCR reads with MiXCR, giving one entry per CDR3 protein. The profile shows approximately 390,000 distinct CDR3 sequences, around 9.9% of them singletons. This clonotype was picked up many times. The TCR comes from a human donor who donated a stem cell graft to a child with acute myeloid leukemia. Source: PBMCs from the stem cell graft donor, taken from the stem cell graft.

The CDR3 nucleotides read TGCGCCAGCAGCTTGGACACCCAGGAGACCCAGTACTTC. Its translation is CASSLDTQETQYF. The J gene is TRBJ2-5, the V gene TRBV5-1; the D is unclear. This CDR3 is built from 13 residues. Germline values: CDR1 SGHRS, CDR2 YFSETQ. Between the trimmed V and J ends, which lost 0 bases and 5 bases, there was a span of 8 bases.